This T cell receptor beta chain was captured in a study of blood T cell repertoires in COVID-19. The wider study: COVID-19 samples, acute and convalescent, were from the United States, Italy and Spain. PBMCs, B-cell-depleted T cells, or T cells were the source of the cDNA or gDNA that made up the material.

In the study's own analysis: The assay estimated nucleated cells by amplifying reference gene primers. This table comes from immunoSEQ multiplex PCR, and its TCRdb copy is limited to in-frame clones, with some not included. V, J and clone size derive from that table, while D and trimming were established from the DNA sequence. The sample lists hundreds of thousands of clones, over 80% occurring once. CDR1 LGHNA and CDR2 YSLEER come from the germline V gene. The J segment lost 4 bases and the V segment lost 0 bases, leaving 5 bases of the junction unmatched. The CDR3 totals 16 residues. Sequenced input: peripheral blood. This sequence was found in a man aged 40-49 years with acute or convalescent COVID-19. The chain couples TRBV4-3 to TRBJ1-2; 10 bases line up with TRBD1. CDR3 bases: TGCGCCAGCAGCCAAGATCTCGGGACAGGGGCCTATGGCTACACCTTC. Encoded protein: CASSQDLGTGAYGYTF.